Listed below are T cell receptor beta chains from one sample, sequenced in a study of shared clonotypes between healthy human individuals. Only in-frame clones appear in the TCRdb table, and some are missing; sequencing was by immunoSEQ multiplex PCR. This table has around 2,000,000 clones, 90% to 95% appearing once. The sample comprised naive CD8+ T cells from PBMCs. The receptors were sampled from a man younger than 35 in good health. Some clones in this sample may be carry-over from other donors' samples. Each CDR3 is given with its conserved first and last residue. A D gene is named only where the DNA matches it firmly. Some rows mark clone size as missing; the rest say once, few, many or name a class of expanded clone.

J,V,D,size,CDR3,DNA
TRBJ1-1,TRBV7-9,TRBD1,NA,CASSGRTGVLNTEAFF,TGTGCCAGCAGCGGCCGAACAGGGGTTCTGAACACTGAAGCTTTCTTT
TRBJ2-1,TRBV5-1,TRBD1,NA,CASSLDRDSEYNEQFF,TGCGCCAGCAGCTTGGACCGGGACAGTGAATACAATGAGCAGTTCTTC
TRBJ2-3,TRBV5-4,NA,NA,CASSLAVAPGRTDTQYF,TGTGCCAGCAGTCTGGCCGTAGCACCGGGACGCACAGATACGCAGTATTTT
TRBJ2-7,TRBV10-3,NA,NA,CAISPTVSSYEQYF,TGTGCCATCAGTCCGACAGTGAGCTCCTACGAGCAGTACTTC
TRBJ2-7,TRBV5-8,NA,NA,CASSRLLSLSYEQYF,TGTGCCAGCAGTAGGCTCCTTTCCCTCTCCTACGAGCAGTACTTC
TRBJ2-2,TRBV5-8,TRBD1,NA,CASSFTGAYTGELFF,TGTGCCAGCAGCTTTACAGGGGCGTACACCGGGGAGCTGTTTTTT
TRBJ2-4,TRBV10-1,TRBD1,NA,CASSPGQGDPTAKNIQYF,TGCGCCAGCAGTCCGGGACAGGGGGATCCGACGGCCAAAAACATTCAGTACTTC
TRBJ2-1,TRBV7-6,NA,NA,CASSPHWGADEQFF,TGTGCCAGCAGCCCACACTGGGGCGCGGATGAGCAGTTCTTC
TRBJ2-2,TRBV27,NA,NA,CASSLGRTGELFF,TGTGCCAGCAGTTTAGGGCGGACCGGGGAGCTGTTTTTT
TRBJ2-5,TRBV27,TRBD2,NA,CASSPRGSQETQYF,TGTGCCAGCAGTCCCCGCGGGAGCCAAGAGACCCAGTACTTC
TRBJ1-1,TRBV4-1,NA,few,CASSPHAGNTEAFF,TGCGCCAGCAGCCCCCATGCTGGGAACACTGAAGCTTTCTTT
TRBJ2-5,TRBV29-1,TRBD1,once,CSVDRDRQQETQYF,TGCAGCGTGGACAGGGACCGCCAACAAGAGACCCAGTACTTC
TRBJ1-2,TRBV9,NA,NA,CASSAPPGPSSF,TGTGCCAGCAGCGCCCCGCCGGGTCCGAGCTCCTTC
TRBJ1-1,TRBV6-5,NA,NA,CASSLQANTEAFF,TGTGCCAGCAGCTTACAGGCTAACACTGAAGCTTTCTTT